The 20 T cell receptor beta chains reported below all come from one sample, sequenced in a study of blood T cell repertoires in COVID-19. Measured with immunoSEQ multiplex PCR; TCRdb has only the in-frame clones, and not every one. The sample has roughly 130,000 clones, roughly 84% seen once. Source material: peripheral blood. The receptors were gathered from a woman aged 30 to 39 who had recovered from COVID-19.

The chain is built from TRBV5-8 and TRBJ1-5; no firm D call. The CDR3 has 15 amino acids. Germline V lookup: CDR1 SGHTS, CDR2 YDEGEE. Trimming removed 5 bases from V and 0 bases from J, with 12 bases in between. The CDR3 DNA is TGTGCCAGCAGTTCGGCAGGCTATAGCAATCAGCCCCAGCATTTT. It codes for CASSSAGYSNQPQHF.

J is TRBJ2-7 and V is TRBV9; 9 bases are a match to TRBD1. The CDR3 extends over 15 amino acids. Germline CDR1 and CDR2: SGDLS and YYNGEE. V lost 0 bases to trimming and J lost 2 bases; unmatched junction nucleotides: 3. The DNA for the CDR3 is TGTGCCAGCAGCGTAGAGGGACAGGGAACCTACGAGCAGTACTTC. It encodes CASSVEGQGTYEQYF.

The chain recombines TRBV19 with TRBJ1-4; D is undetermined. Germline-derived CDR1 and CDR2 are LNHDA and SQIVND (reference sequence). The CDR3 sequence is 13 residues long. V lost 6 bases and J lost 6, with 11 bases in between. CDR3 DNA: TGTGCCAGTAGGCCAGACAATTATGAAAAACTGTTTTTT. As protein: CASRPDNYEKLFF.

The chain employs TRBV5-6 and TRBJ2-1, with no clear D. There are 15 residues in the CDR3. Germline CDR1 reads SGHDT; CDR2 reads YYEEEE. V was pared by 4 bases and J by 0 bases, with 11 bases between. CDR3 in DNA: TGTGCCAGCAGCCACGGGTTTCCCTCCTACAATGAGCAGTTCTTC. Translating gives CASSHGFPSYNEQFF. The whole variable domain, filled in from reference TRBV5-6 and TRBJ2-1, reads DAGVTQSPTHLIKTRGQQVTLRCSPKSGHDTVSWYQQALGQGPQFIFQYYEEEERQRGNFPDRFSGHQFPNYSSELNVNALLLGDSALYLCASSHGFPSYNEQFFGPGTRLTVL.

The V gene is TRBV19, the J gene TRBJ1-1; 7 nucleotides match TRBD1. Germline trimming cut 2 bases from V and 6 bases from J; bases unmatched to any gene: 12. The CDR3 extends over 16 amino acids. Germline V gene sequence: CDR1 LNHDA, CDR2 SQIVND (reference sequence). The DNA for the CDR3 is TGTGCCAGTAGTATATCCCCGAGACAGGGTGACGCTGAAGCTTTCTTT. Its translation: CASSISPRQGDAEAFF.

V gene TRBV5-1 combines with J gene TRBJ2-3; TRBD2 matches at 9 bases. V lost 6 bases to trimming and J lost 0 bases; unmatched junction nucleotides: 11. The CDR3 consists of 17 residues. CDR1 is SGHRS, CDR2 YFSETQ, per germline. CDR3 nucleotides: TGCGCCAGCATCCAAGGCGCTAGCGGGACTAGCACAGATACGCAGTATTTT. Amino acids: CASIQGASGTSTDTQYF.

This clone was observed once. The chain links TRBV20-1 to TRBJ2-5; D remains ambiguous. The CDR3 is 11 amino acids. Trimming removed 0 bases from V and 6 bases from J, with 5 bases in between. Germline V lookup: CDR1 DFQATT, CDR2 SNEGSKA (reference sequence). CDR3 DNA sequence: TGCAGTGCTAGAGATATCCAGACCCAGTACTTC. Amino acids: CSARDIQTQYF.

This clone was recorded a few times. The CDR3 spells CASSRPGDYEQYF. The DNA of the CDR3 is TGCGCCAGCAGCCGCCCGGGTGACTACGAGCAGTACTTC. The chain couples TRBV4-1 to TRBJ2-7; D gene uncertain. The V and J ends lost 4 bases and 3 bases respectively, with 10 bases between them. Germline V gene sequence: CDR1 MGHRA, CDR2 YSYEKL. This CDR3 has 13 residues.

This chain connects TRBV2 to TRBJ2-7; D unclear. This CDR3 is 11 amino acids long. V lost 4 bases and J 6 bases, leaving 7 bases between the germline ends. Germline V lookup: CDR1 SNHLY, CDR2 FYNNEI. The CDR3 sequence is CASSVRSEQYF. In nucleotides, the CDR3 is TGTGCCAGCAGTGTGAGGTCCGAGCAGTACTTC.

The chain is built from TRBV18 and TRBJ2-7; 9 bases are shared with TRBD1. The CDR3 is 15 residues long. The V gene's germline CDR1 is KGHSH and CDR2 LQKENI. J was trimmed by 6 bases and V by 5 bases; bases with no gene match: 11. CDR3 region: CASSSRTGERSEQYF. The CDR3 DNA is TGTGCCAGCTCATCCCGGACAGGGGAGCGGAGCGAGCAGTACTTC.

This chain links TRBV5-6 with TRBJ2-7, with a possible D match to TRBD1 (6 bases). From germline, CDR1 is SGHDT and CDR2 YYEEEE. This CDR3 has 14 residues. Trimming pared 6 bases from V and 0 bases from J, leaving 13 bases between. The CDR3 DNA sequence: TGTGCCAGCACCGAACGACAGGACTCCTACGAGCAGTACTTC. This codes for CASTERQDSYEQYF.

The chain combines TRBV2 with TRBJ2-2, with D hard to call. The CDR3 contains 14 residues. Germline CDR1 reads SNHLY; CDR2 reads FYNNEI. Trimming left V 2 bases short and J 5 bases short, with 9 bases between. CDR3 amino acids: CASSEPPGTGELFF. CDR3 bases: TGTGCCAGCAGTGAACCCCCGGGTACCGGGGAGCTGTTTTTT.

This clone was recorded a few times. This chain links TRBV3-1 (or the pseudogene TRBV3-2) with TRBJ2-2; 10 nucleotides agree with TRBD2. The CDR3 sequence is 15 residues long. The germline V gene encodes CDR1 LGHDT and CDR2 YNNKEL (reference sequence). Losses at the gene ends were 6 bases for V and 1 base for J; bases not matched to a gene: 2. The CDR3 DNA sequence: TGTGCCAGCAGTCGACTAGCGGGGAACACCGGGGAGCTGTTTTTT. Translated: CASSRLAGNTGELFF.

The chain has TRBV30 and TRBJ2-7; 13 bases are a match to TRBD2. This CDR3 contains 15 residues. J gave up 2 bases and V 2 bases, and 3 bases lay outside the gene matches. Germline CDR1 GTSNPN, CDR2 SVGIG (reference sequence). The CDR3 region is CAWSPGLAGPYEQYF. The CDR3 region has the DNA TGTGCCTGGAGTCCGGGACTAGCGGGGCCCTACGAGCAGTACTTC.

CDR3 sequence reads: CASRRAGTEAFF. The CDR3 DNA reads as TGTGCCAGTCGGCGTGCCGGGACTGAAGCTTTCTTT. The chain employs TRBV6-5 and TRBJ1-1; no clear D. Germline V CDR1 and CDR2: MNHEY, SVGAGI. The CDR3 has 12 residues. V was trimmed by 9 bases and J by 5 bases, leaving 13 bases between them.

V gene TRBV3-1 (or the pseudogene TRBV3-2) combines with J gene TRBJ1-1, with D uncertain. V was cut by 1 base and J by 6 bases, with 9 bases left in between. The germline V gene encodes CDR1 LGHDT and CDR2 YNNKEL (reference sequence). The CDR3 is 13 residues long. The CDR3 bases are TGTGCCAGCAGCCAAGGAGACGGGGCTGAAGCTTTCTTT. This encodes CASSQGDGAEAFF.

The chain uses TRBV5-5 and TRBJ2-5; D ambiguous. The germline CDR1 and CDR2 sequences are SGHKS and YYEKEE (reference sequence). The CDR3 has 15 amino acids. Trimming took off 0 bases at V and 0 bases at J, with 9 bases between the two ends. CDR3 residues: CASSLAGQYQETQYF. The DNA of the CDR3 is TGTGCCAGCAGCTTGGCGGGTCAGTACCAAGAGACCCAGTACTTC. The full variable domain, its missing parts supplied by reference TRBV5-5 and TRBJ2-5, is DAGVTQSPTHLIKTRGQQVTLRCSPISGHKSVSWYQQVLGQGPQFIFQYYEKEERGRGNFPDRFSARQFPNYSSELNVNALLLGDSALYLCASSLAGQYQETQYFGPGTRLLVL.

CDR3 bases: TGTGCCTGGAGTGTACAAAGGGGGCTGGCAGGGGGCTACACCTTC. Residues: CAWSVQRGLAGGYTF. The chain joins TRBV30 to TRBJ1-2; TRBD1 agrees at 7 bases. The CDR3 is made up of 15 amino acids. Looked up from germline, CDR1 is GTSNPN and CDR2 is SVGIG (reference sequence). V dropped 0 bases and J dropped 8; count of bases not matched to a gene: 12. The complete variable domain, with remaining parts taken from reference TRBV30 and TRBJ1-2, reads SQTIHQWPATLVQPVGSPLSLECTVEGTSNPNLYWYRQAAGRGLQLLFYSVGIGQISSEVPQNLSASRPQDRQFILSSKKLLLSDSGFYLCAWSVQRGLAGGYTFGSGTRLTVV.

V and J are TRBV11-1 and TRBJ1-6; D is unclear. V was cut by 2 bases and J by 5 bases, with 4 bases left in between. The CDR3 contains 13 residues. Germline V CDR1 and CDR2: SGHAT, FQDESV (reference sequence). As DNA, the CDR3 is TGTGCCAGCAGCTTACAGGATAATTCACCCCTCCACTTT. Translation gives CASSLQDNSPLHF.

The CDR3: CASSQGRDRLNSPLHF. DNA of the CDR3: TGCGCCAGCAGCCAAGGGCGGGACAGGCTTAATTCACCCCTCCACTTT. The rearrangement uses TRBV4-1 and TRBJ1-6; 8 nucleotides agree with TRBD1. Germline CDR1 reads MGHRA; CDR2 reads YSYEKL. The CDR3 extends over 16 amino acids. Trimming cost V 1 base and J 6 bases; bases outside gene matches: 5.